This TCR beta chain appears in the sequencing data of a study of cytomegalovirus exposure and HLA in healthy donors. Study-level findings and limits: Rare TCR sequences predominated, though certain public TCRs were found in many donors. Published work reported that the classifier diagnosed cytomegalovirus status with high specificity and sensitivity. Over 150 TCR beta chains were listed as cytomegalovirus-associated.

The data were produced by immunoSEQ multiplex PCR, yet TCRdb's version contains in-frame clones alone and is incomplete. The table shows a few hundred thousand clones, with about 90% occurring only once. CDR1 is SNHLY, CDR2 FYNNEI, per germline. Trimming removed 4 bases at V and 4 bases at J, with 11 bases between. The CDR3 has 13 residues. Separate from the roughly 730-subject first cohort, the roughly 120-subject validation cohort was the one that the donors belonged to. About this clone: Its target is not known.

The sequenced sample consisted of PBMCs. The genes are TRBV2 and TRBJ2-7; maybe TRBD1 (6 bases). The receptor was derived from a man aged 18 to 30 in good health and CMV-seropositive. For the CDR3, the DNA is TGTGCCAGCAGTGGACCGGGACATTACGAGCAGTACTTC. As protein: CASSGPGHYEQYF. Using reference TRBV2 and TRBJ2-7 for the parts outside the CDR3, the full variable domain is EPEVTQTPSHQVTQMGQEVILRCVPISNHLYFYWYRQILGQKVEFLVSFYNNEISEKSEIFDDQFSVERPDGSNFTLKIRSTKLEDSAMYFCASSGPGHYEQYFGPGTRLTVT.